The sequence of this TCR beta chain was determined in a study of cytomegalovirus exposure and HLA in healthy donors. Study conclusions and caveats: The classifier reportedly diagnosed cytomegalovirus status with high sensitivity and specificity. First-cohort TCR clusters were later found to tend to co-occur in the approximately 120 validation repertoires.

To note about this clone: What it binds is unknown.

Germline V lookup: CDR1 SEHNR, CDR2 FQNEAQ (reference sequence). This CDR3 region has 18 residues. The junction had 11 bases not matched to a gene; V was cut back by 1 base and J by 0 bases. The assay was immunoSEQ multiplex PCR, and TCRdb's table has in-frame clones only and misses some. Of roughly 330,000 clones in the sample, roughly 90% were seen once. This sequence joins TRBV7-9 and TRBJ1-2, with 7 bases matching TRBD1. The clonotype was recovered from a young woman in good health and CMV-seropositive. The sample taken for sequencing was PBMCs. Here the CDR3 reads CASSLVTGAAGSNYGYTF. In nucleotides, the CDR3 is TGTGCCAGCAGCTTAGTTACAGGGGCCGCCGGATCTAACTATGGCTACACCTTC.